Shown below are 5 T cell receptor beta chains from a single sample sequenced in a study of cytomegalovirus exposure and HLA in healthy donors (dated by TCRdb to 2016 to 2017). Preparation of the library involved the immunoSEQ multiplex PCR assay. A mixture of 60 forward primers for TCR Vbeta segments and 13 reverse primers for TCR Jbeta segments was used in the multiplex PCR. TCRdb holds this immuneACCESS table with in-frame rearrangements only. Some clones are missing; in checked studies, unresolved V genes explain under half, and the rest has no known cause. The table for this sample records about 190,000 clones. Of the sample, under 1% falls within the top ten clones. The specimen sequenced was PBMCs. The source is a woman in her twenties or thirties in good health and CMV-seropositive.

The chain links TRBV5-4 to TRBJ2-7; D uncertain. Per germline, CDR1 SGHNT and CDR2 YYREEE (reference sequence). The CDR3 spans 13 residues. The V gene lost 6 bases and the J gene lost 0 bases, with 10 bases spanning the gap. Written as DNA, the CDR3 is TGTGCCAGCACCCGAGGAAACTCCTACGAGCAGTACTTC. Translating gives CASTRGNSYEQYF.

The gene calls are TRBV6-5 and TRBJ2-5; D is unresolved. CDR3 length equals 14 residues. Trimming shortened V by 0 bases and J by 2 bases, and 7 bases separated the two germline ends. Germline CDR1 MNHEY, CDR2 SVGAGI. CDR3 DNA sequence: TGTGCCAGCAGTTACTCTGCGAGTCAAGAGACCCAGTACTTC. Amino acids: CASSYSASQETQYF.

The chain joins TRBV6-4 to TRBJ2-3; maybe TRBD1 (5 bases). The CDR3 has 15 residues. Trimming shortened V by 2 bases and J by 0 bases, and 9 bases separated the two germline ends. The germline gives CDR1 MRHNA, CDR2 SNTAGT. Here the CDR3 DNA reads TGTGCCAGCAGTGACAGGGGCGGTAGCACAGATACGCAGTATTTT. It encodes CASSDRGGSTDTQYF.

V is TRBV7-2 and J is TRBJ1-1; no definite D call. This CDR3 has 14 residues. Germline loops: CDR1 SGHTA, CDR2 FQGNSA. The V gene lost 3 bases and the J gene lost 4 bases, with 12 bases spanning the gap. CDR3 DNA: TGTGCCAGCAGCTTGAGGCAGCCTGCCACTGAAGCTTTCTTT. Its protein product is CASSLRQPATEAFF.

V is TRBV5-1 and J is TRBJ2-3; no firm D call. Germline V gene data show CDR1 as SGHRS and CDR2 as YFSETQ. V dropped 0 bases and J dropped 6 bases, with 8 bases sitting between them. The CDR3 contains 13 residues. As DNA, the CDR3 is TGCGCCAGCAGCTTGGACCAGTCGGATACGCAGTATTTT. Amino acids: CASSLDQSDTQYF.